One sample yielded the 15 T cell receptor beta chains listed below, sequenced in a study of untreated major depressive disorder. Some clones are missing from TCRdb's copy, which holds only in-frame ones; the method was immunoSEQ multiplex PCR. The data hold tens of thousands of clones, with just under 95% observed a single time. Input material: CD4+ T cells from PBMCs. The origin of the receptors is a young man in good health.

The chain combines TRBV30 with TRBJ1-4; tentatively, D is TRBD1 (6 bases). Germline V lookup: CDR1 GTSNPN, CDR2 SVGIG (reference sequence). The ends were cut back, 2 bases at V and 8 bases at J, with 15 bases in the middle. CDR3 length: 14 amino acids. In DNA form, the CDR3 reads TGTGCCTGGAGTATTGGAGGGGGAGGAGAAAAACTGTTTTTT. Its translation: CAWSIGGGGEKLFF.

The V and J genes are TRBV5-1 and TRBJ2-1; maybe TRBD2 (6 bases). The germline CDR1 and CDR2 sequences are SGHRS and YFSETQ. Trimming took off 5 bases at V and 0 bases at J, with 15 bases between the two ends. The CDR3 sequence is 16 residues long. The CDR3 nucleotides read TGCGCCAGCAGAACGGCCGGGAGTCTCTCCTACAATGAGCAGTTCTTC. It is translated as CASRTAGSLSYNEQFF.

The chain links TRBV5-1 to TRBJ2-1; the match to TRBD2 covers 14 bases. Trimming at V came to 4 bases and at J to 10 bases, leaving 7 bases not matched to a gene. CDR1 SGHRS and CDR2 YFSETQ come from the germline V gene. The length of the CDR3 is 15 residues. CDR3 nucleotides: TGCGCCAGCAGCACCGGACTAGCGGGAGGTTGGGAGCAGTTCTTC. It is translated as CASSTGLAGGWEQFF.

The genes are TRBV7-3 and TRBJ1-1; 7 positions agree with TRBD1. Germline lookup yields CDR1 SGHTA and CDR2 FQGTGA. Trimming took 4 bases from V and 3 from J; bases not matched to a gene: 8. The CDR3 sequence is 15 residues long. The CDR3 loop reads CASSSRQGGDTEAFF. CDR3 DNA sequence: TGTGCCAGCAGCTCAAGACAGGGAGGGGACACTGAAGCTTTCTTT.

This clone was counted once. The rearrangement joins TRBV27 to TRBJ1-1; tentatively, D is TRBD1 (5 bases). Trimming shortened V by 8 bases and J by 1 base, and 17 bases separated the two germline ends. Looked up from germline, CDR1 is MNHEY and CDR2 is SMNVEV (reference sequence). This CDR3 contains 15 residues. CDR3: CASVLGNRQNTEAFF. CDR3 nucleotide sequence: TGTGCCAGCGTCCTCGGCAACAGGCAGAACACTGAAGCTTTCTTT.

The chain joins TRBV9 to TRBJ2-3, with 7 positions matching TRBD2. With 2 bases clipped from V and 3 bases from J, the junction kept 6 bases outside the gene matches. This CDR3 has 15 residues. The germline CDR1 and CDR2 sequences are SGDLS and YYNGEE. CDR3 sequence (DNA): TGTGCCAGCAGCGTTAGCGGGTATCGTACAGATACGCAGTATTTT. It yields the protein CASSVSGYRTDTQYF.

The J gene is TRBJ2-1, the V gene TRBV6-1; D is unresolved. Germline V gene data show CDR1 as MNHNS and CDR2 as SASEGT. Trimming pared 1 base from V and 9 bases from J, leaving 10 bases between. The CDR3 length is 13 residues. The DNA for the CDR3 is TGTGCCAGCAGTGAAGACGGCCACAGTGAGCAGTTCTTC. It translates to CASSEDGHSEQFF.

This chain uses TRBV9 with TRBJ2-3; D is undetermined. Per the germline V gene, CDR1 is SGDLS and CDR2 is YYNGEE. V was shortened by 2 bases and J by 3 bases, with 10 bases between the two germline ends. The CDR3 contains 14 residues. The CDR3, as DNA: TGTGCCAGCAGCGTCAACCCGCGGACAGATACGCAGTATTTT. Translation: CASSVNPRTDTQYF.

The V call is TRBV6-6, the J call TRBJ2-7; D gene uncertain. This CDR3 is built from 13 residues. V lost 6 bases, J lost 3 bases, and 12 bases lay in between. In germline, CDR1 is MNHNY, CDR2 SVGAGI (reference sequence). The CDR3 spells CASSLGRHYEQYF. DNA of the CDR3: TGTGCCAGCAGCCTAGGACGGCACTACGAGCAGTACTTC.

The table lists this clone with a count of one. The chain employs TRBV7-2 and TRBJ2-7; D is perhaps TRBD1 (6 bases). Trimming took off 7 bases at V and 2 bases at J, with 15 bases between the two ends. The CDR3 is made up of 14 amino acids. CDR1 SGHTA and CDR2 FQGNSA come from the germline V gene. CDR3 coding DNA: TGTGCCAGCACCCGGGACACCCTGACCTACGAGCAGTACTTC. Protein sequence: CASTRDTLTYEQYF.

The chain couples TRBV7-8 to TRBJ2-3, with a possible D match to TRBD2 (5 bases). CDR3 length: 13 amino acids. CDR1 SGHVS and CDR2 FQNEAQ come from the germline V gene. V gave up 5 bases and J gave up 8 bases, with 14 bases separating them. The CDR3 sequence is CASSPNPSGTQYF. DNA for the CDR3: TGTGCCAGCAGCCCTAACCCCAGCGGTACGCAGTATTTT. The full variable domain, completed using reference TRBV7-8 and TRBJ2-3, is GAGVSQSPRYKVAKRGQDVALRCDPISGHVSLFWYQQALGQGPEFLTYFQNEAQLDKSGLPSDRFFAERPEGSVSTLKIQRTQQEDSAVYLCASSPNPSGTQYFGPGTRLTVL.

CDR3 nucleotides: TGCAGCGTCGACTGGCGTTCCTACAATGAGCAGTTCTTC. Translating gives CSVDWRSYNEQFF. The rearrangement joins TRBV29-1 to TRBJ2-1; D not resolved. Looked up from germline, CDR1 is SQVTM and CDR2 is ANQGSEA. The CDR3 sequence is 13 residues long. Trimming shortened V by 6 bases and J by 1 base, and 10 bases separated the two germline ends.

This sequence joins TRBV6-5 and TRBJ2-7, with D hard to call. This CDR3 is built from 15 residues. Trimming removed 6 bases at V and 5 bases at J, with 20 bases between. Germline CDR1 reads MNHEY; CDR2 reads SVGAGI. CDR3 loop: CASSPGGRFPHEQYF. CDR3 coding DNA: TGTGCCAGCAGCCCGGGTGGGCGGTTCCCCCACGAGCAGTACTTC.

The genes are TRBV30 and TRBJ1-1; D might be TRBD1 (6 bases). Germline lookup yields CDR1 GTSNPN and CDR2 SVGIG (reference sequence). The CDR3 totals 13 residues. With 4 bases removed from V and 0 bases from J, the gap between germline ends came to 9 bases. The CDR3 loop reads CAWNWGLNTEAFF. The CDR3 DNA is TGTGCCTGGAATTGGGGGCTGAACACTGAAGCTTTCTTT.

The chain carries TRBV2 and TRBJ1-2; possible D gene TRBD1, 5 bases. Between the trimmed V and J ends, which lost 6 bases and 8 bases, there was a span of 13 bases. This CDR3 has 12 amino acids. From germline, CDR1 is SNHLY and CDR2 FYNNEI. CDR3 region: CASSTYGGGYTF. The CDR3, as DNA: TGTGCCAGCAGCACGTATGGGGGAGGCTACACCTTC.